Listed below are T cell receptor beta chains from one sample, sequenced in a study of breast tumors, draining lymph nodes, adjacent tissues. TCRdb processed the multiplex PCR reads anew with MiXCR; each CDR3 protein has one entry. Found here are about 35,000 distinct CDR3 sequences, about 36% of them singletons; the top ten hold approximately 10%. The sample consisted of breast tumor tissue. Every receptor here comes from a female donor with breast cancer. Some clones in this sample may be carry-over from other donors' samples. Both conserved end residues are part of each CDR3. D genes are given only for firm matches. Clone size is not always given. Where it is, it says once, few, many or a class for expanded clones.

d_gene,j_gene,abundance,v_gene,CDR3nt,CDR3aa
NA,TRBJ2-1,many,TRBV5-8,TGTGCCAGCAGCCTGGACGGAGCGACTGAGCAGTTCTTC,CASSLDGATEQFF
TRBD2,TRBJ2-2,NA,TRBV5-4,TGTGCCAGCAGCACAGGGACTAGCGGCACCGGGGAGCTGTTTTTT,CASSTGTSGTGELFF
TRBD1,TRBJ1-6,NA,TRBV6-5,TGTGCCAGCGCCATGACAGGGTTCCTTGGCCCCCTCCACTTT,CASAMTGFLGPLHF
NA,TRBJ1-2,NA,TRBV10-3,TGTGCCATCAGTGAACCAGGACAGAGAGGGGGCTACACCTTC,CAISEPGQRGGYTF
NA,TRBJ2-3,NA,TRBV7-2,TGTGCCAGCAGCTTAGACAGTAGCAAGGATACGCAGTATTTT,CASSLDSSKDTQYF
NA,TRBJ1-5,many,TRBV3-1,TGTGCCAGCAGCCAGGGCTCCCCATATCAGCCCCAGCATTTT,CASSQGSPYQPQHF
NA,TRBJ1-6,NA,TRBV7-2,TGTGCCAGCAGCTTTATCCGACATGATAATTCACCCCTCCACTTT,CASSFIRHDNSPLHF
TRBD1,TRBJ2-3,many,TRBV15,TGTGCCACCAGCGGAAGGTCGGGGACAGGGAAAGATACGCAGTATTTT,CATSGRSGTGKDTQYF
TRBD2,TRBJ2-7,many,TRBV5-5,TGTGCCAGCAGCGATAGCGGGTTCTTCTCCTACGAGCAGTACTTC,CASSDSGFFSYEQYF
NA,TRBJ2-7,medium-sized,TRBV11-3,TGTGCCAGCAGCTTAGGTCCTAGCTCCTACGAGCAGTACTTC,CASSLGPSSYEQYF
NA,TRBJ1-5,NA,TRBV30,TGTGCCTGGAGGACGGGGGGACCGGGTAGCAATCAGCCCCAGCATTTT,CAWRTGGPGSNQPQHF
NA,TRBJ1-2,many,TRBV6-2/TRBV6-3,TGTGCCAGCAGCCCCCCGGGACTGATCTATGGCTACACCTTC,CASSPPGLIYGYTF
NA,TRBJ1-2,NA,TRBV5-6,TGTGCCAGCAGCTTGTGGCAGGCTTTATGGAGCTACACCTTC,CASSLWQALWSYTF
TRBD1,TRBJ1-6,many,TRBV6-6,TGTGCCAGCAAGTGGGGACAGAGCTCCTATAATTCACCCCTCCACTTT,CASKWGQSSYNSPLHF
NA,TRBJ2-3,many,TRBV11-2,TGTGCCAGCAGCCTACAACCTACCACAGATACGCAGTATTTT,CASSLQPTTDTQYF
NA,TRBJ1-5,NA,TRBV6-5,TGTGCCAGCAGTAACCCAGGCCAGCCCCAGCGTTTT,CASSNPGQPQRF
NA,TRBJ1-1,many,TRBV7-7,TGTGCTAGCAGCTTAGCAGAGAACACTGAAGCTTTCTTT,CASSLAENTEAFF
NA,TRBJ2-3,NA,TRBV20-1,TGCAGTGCCCCCTTCCCGGGAATGGGCACAGATACGCAGTATTTT,CSAPFPGMGTDTQYF
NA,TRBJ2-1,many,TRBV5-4,TGTGCCAGCAGCGTCAGGGACACCCGAGGTGAGCAGTTCTTC,CASSVRDTRGEQFF
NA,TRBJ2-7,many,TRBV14,TGTGCCAGCAGCCACGACAGCATCTACGAGCAGTACTTC,CASSHDSIYEQYF
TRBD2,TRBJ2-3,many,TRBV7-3,TGTGCCAGCAGCCGGACTAGCGGGAGTTCAGATACGCAGTATTTT,CASSRTSGSSDTQYF
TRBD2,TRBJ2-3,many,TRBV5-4,TGTGCCAGCAGCTTAGGCGGGAGGGAAGATACGCAGTATTTT,CASSLGGREDTQYF
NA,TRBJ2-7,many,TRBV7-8,TGTGCCAGCAGAGTGAGGGACACTTCCTACGAGCAGTACTTC,CASRVRDTSYEQYF
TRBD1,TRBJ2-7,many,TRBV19,TGTGCCAGTAGTCCCCAACGACAGGGTTCCTACGAGCAGTACTTC,CASSPQRQGSYEQYF
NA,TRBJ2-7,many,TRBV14,TGTGCCAGCAGCCAAGTTCGAGGGGACGAGCAGTACTTC,CASSQVRGDEQYF
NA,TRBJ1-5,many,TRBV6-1,TGTGCCAGCAGTTTATCAGGGAGCAATCAGCCCCAGCATTTT,CASSLSGSNQPQHF
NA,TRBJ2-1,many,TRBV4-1,TGCGCCAGCAGCCAAGAATCGGGCGGGCCACCCTACAATGAGCAGTTCTTC,CASSQESGGPPYNEQFF
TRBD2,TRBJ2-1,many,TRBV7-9,TGTGCCAGCAGCTTAGGGCTAGCGGGAGGGCAGCAGTTCTTC,CASSLGLAGGQQFF
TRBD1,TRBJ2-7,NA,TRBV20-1,TGCAGTGCTAGTAAGGAGGACAGGCCTTCCTACGAGCAGTACTTC,CSASKEDRPSYEQYF
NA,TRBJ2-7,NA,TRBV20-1,TGCAGTGCTCCCCCCACGAGCTCCTACGAGCAGTACTTC,CSAPPTSSYEQYF